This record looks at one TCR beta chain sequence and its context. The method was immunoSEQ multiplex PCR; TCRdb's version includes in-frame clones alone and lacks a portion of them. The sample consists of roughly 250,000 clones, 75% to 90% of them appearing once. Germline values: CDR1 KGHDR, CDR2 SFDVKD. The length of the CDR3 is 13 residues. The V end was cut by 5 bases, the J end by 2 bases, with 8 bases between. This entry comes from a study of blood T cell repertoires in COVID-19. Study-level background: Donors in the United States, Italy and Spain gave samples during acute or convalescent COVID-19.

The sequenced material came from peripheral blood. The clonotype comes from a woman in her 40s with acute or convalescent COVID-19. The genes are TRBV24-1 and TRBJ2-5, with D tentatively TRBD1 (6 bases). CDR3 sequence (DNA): TGTGCCACCAGTGTTACAGGGCAAGAGACCCAGTACTTC. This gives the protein CATSVTGQETQYF.